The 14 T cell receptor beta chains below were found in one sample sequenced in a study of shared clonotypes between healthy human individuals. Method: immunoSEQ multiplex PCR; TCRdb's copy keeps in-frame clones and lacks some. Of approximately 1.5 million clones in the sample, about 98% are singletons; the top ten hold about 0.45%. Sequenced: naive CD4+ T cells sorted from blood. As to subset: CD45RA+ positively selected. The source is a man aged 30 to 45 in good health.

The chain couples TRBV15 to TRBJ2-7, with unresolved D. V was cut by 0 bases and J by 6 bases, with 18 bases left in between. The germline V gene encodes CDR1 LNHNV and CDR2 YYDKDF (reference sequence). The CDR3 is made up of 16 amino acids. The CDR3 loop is CATSRETAGLSGEQYF. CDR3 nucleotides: TGTGCCACCAGCAGAGAAACAGCCGGGCTTTCGGGCGAGCAGTACTTC.

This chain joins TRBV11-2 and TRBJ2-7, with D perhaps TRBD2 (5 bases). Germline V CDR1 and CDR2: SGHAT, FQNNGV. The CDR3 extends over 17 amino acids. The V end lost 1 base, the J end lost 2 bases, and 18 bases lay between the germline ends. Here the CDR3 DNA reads TGTGCCAGCAGCTTAGCCCCGACGGGGAGCTTTCCCTACGAGCAGTACTTC. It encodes CASSLAPTGSFPYEQYF.

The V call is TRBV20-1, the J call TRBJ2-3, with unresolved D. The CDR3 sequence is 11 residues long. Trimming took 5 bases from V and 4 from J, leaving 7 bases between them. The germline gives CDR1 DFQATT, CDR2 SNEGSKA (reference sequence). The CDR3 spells CSAAPADTQYF. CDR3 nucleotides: TGCAGTGCTGCCCCAGCAGATACGCAGTATTTT.

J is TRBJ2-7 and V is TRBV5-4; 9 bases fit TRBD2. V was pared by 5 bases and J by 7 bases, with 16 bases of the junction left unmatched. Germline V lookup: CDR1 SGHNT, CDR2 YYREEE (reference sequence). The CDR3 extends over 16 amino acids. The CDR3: CASSNRASGTSREQYF. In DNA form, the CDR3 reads TGTGCCAGCAGTAATCGCGCTAGCGGGACTTCTCGAGAGCAGTACTTC. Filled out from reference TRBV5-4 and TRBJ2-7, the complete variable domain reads ETGVTQSPTHLIKTRGQQVTLRCSSQSGHNTVSWYQQALGQGPQFIFQYYREEENGRGNFPPRFSGLQFPNYSSELNVNALELDDSALYLCASSNRASGTSREQYFGPGTRLTVT.

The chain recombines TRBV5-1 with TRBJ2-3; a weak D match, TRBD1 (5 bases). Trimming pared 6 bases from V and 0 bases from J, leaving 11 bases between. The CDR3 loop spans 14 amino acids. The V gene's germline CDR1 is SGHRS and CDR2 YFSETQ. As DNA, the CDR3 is TGCGCCAGCAAAGAAGGGGATAGCACAGATACGCAGTATTTT. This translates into CASKEGDSTDTQYF.

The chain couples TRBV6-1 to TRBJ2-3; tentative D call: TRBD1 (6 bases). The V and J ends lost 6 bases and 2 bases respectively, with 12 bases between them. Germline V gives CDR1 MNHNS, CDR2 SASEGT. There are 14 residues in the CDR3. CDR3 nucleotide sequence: TGTGCCAGCAGCGTCAGGGGAACCACAGATACGCAGTATTTT. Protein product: CASSVRGTTDTQYF.

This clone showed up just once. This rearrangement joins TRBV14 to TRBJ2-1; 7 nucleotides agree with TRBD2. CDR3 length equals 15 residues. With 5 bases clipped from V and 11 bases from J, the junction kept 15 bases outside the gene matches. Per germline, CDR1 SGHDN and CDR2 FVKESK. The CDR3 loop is CASSSWPLGGTKQFF. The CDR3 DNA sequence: TGTGCCAGCAGCTCGTGGCCCCTCGGAGGGACTAAGCAGTTCTTC.

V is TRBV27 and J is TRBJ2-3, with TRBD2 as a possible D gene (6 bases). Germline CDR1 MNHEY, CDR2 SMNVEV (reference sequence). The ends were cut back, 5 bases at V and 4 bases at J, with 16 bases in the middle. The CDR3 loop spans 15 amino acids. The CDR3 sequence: CASSLRLGGSDTQYF. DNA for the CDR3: TGTGCCAGCAGTCTTCGACTAGGCGGCTCAGATACGCAGTATTTT.

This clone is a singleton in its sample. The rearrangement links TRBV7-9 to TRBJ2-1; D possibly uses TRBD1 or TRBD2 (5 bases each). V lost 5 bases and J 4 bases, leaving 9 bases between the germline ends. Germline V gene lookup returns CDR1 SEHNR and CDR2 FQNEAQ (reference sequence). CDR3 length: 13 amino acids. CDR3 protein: CASSRDGYNEQFF. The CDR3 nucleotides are TGTGCCAGCAGCCGGGACGGATACAATGAGCAGTTCTTC. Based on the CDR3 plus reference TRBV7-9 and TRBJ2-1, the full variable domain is DTGVSQNPRHKITKRGQNVTFRCDPISEHNRLYWYRQTLGQGPEFLTYFQNEAQLEKSRLLSDRFSAERPKGSFSTLEIQRTEQGDSAMYLCASSRDGYNEQFFGPGTRLTVL.

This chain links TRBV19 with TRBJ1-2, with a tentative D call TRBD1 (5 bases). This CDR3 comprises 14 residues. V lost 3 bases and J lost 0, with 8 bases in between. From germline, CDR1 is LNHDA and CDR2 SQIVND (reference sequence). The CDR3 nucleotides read TGTGCCAGTAGTATCAGGGATTCTAACTATGGCTACACCTTC. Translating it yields CASSIRDSNYGYTF.

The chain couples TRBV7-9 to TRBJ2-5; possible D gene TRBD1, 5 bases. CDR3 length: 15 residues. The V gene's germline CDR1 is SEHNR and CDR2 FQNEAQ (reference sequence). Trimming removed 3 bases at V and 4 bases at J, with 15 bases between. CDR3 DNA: TGTGCCAGCAGCTTGGGCAGGGCCCGCCGAGAGACCCAGTACTTC. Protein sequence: CASSLGRARRETQYF.

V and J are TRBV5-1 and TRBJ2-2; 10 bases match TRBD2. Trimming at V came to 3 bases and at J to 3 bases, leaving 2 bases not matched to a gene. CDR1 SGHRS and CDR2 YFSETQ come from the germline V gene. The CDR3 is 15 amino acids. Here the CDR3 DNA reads TGCGCCAGCAGCTCCGGGACTAGCGACACCGGGGAGCTGTTTTTT. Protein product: CASSSGTSDTGELFF.

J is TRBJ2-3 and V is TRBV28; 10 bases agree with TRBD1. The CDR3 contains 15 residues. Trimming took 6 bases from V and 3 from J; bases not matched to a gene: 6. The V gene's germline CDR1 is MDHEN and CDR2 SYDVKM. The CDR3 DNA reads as TGTGCCAGCAGGGGGGGACAGGGGATTACAGATACGCAGTATTTT. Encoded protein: CASRGGQGITDTQYF. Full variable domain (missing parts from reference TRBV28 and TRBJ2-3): DVKVTQSSRYLVKRTGEKVFLECVQDMDHENMFWYRQDPGLGLRLIYFSYDVKMKEKGDIPEGYSVSREKKERFSLILESASTNQTSMYLCASRGGQGITDTQYFGPGTRLTVL.

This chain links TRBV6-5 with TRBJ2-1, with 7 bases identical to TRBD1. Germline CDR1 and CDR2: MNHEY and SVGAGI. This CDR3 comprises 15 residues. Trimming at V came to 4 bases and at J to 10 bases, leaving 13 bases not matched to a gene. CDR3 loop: CASSSRQGSLSEQFF. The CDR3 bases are TGTGCCAGCAGTTCCAGACAGGGAAGTCTGTCGGAGCAGTTCTTC.